This TCR beta chain was retrieved from a study of Graves' ophthalmopathy and Graves' hyperthyroidism. Moderately to severely active ophthalmopathy under 3 months, CAS at least 3, NOSPECS at least 4. V was clipped by 5 bases and J by 4 bases; unmatched bases: 7. The CDR3 covers 14 residues. Germline V gives CDR1 MNHNS, CDR2 SASEGT. The study amplified TCR beta CDR3 regions using RNA transcripts. HTBI-primed first-round RT-PCR preceded second-round multiplex PCR. TCRdb itself ran the multiplex PCR reads through MiXCR, one entry per CDR3 protein. The sample consists of about 210,000 distinct CDR3 sequences, approximately 29% of them appearing once.

The chain joins TRBV6-1 to TRBJ1-2; 7 bases are shared with TRBD1. The clonotype comes from a man aged 45-65 years with Graves' ophthalmopathy. The sequencing sample was made of peripheral blood. The CDR3 loop is CASSRDRVGYGYTF. The DNA for the CDR3 is TGTGCCAGCAGTAGAGACAGGGTTGGCTATGGCTACACCTTC.